Many counts were recorded for the clone carrying this TCR beta chain. Its antigen is undetermined. People with hyperthyroidism were aged 18 to 65 and newly diagnosed, under 2 months' duration. Researchers turned away patients with other autoimmune diseases, uncontrolled infections, pregnancy or lactation. It was from over 8.5 ml of fresh peripheral blood that the PBMCs came. Amplification of TCR beta CDR3 regions used RNA transcripts. RT-PCR in the first round used HTBI primers; a second-round multiplex PCR followed. Using its own MiXCR run on the multiplex PCR reads, TCRdb lists one record per CDR3 protein. The table shows 300,000 to 500,000 distinct CDR3 sequences, with less than 20% occurring only once. This entry is derived from a study of Graves' ophthalmopathy and Graves' hyperthyroidism. Germline trimming cut 6 bases from V and 0 bases from J; bases unmatched to any gene: 4. The CDR3 contains 14 residues. Per the germline V gene, CDR1 is MNHNS and CDR2 is SASEGT.

Points from the study as a whole: The model reached 70.59% sensitivity and roughly 76% specificity for predicting ophthalmopathy progression.

V and J are TRBV6-1 and TRBJ1-2; 7 nucleotides match TRBD1. This sequence was found in a woman aged 18-29 years with stable Graves' hyperthyroidism. The specimen sequenced was peripheral blood. The CDR3 loop is CASRGDRTNYGYTF. As DNA, the CDR3 is TGTGCCAGCAGGGGGGACAGAACTAACTATGGCTACACCTTC.